The T cell receptor (beta chain) described here comes from a study of Ad26.COV2.S vaccination and SARS-CoV-2 variants. Produced via immunoSEQ multiplex PCR; TCRdb's table is partial and in-frame only. The sample includes around 400,000 clones, 80% to 95% seen only once; the top ten take roughly an eighth. This clone was seen just once. Treatment meaning: roughly 20 received Ad26.COV2.S at low or high dose, single or two shots; about 5 received placebo; per-sample allocation not given. The samples were gathered on day 63 after the first injection of vaccine or placebo. Germline CDR1 reads SNHLY; CDR2 reads FYNNEI. The CDR3 is 14 residues long. Trimming took 7 bases from V and 6 from J, leaving 15 bases between them.

The sequence was collected from a person between 18 and 65 years old who received the Ad26.COV2.S COVID-19 vaccine or a placebo. Material: peripheral blood, obtained in a trial of Ad26.COV2.S vaccine versus placebo. The chain links TRBV2 to TRBJ2-2; possibly TRBD2 for D (5 bases). The CDR3 DNA sequence: TGTGCCAGCACAGAACTTCCCGGGGCCGGGGAGCTGTTTTTT. Protein product: CASTELPGAGELFF.